This T cell receptor (beta chain) was identified during a study of blood T cell repertoires in COVID-19. In the source study's methods: Amplification of reference gene primers provided the estimated nucleated cell counts. This table comes from immunoSEQ multiplex PCR, and its TCRdb copy is limited to in-frame clones, with some not included. V and J calls and clone size are as listed in that table; D and trimming were resolved from the DNA. This table has about 190,000 clones, just under 85% appearing once. The CDR3 has 15 amino acids. Germline CDR1 and CDR2: LGHDT and YNNKEL (reference sequence). The V and J ends lost 1 base and 6 bases, in that order; junction bases with no gene match: 6.

The J gene is TRBJ2-5, the V gene TRBV3-1 (or the pseudogene TRBV3-2); 9 bases align to TRBD2. The specimen sequenced was peripheral blood. The sequence was collected from a woman in her 70s with active or convalescent COVID-19. The CDR3 bases are TGTGCCAGCAGCCAAGGCGGGAGGGCCGAGAAGACCCAGTACTTC. This codes for CASSQGGRAEKTQYF.